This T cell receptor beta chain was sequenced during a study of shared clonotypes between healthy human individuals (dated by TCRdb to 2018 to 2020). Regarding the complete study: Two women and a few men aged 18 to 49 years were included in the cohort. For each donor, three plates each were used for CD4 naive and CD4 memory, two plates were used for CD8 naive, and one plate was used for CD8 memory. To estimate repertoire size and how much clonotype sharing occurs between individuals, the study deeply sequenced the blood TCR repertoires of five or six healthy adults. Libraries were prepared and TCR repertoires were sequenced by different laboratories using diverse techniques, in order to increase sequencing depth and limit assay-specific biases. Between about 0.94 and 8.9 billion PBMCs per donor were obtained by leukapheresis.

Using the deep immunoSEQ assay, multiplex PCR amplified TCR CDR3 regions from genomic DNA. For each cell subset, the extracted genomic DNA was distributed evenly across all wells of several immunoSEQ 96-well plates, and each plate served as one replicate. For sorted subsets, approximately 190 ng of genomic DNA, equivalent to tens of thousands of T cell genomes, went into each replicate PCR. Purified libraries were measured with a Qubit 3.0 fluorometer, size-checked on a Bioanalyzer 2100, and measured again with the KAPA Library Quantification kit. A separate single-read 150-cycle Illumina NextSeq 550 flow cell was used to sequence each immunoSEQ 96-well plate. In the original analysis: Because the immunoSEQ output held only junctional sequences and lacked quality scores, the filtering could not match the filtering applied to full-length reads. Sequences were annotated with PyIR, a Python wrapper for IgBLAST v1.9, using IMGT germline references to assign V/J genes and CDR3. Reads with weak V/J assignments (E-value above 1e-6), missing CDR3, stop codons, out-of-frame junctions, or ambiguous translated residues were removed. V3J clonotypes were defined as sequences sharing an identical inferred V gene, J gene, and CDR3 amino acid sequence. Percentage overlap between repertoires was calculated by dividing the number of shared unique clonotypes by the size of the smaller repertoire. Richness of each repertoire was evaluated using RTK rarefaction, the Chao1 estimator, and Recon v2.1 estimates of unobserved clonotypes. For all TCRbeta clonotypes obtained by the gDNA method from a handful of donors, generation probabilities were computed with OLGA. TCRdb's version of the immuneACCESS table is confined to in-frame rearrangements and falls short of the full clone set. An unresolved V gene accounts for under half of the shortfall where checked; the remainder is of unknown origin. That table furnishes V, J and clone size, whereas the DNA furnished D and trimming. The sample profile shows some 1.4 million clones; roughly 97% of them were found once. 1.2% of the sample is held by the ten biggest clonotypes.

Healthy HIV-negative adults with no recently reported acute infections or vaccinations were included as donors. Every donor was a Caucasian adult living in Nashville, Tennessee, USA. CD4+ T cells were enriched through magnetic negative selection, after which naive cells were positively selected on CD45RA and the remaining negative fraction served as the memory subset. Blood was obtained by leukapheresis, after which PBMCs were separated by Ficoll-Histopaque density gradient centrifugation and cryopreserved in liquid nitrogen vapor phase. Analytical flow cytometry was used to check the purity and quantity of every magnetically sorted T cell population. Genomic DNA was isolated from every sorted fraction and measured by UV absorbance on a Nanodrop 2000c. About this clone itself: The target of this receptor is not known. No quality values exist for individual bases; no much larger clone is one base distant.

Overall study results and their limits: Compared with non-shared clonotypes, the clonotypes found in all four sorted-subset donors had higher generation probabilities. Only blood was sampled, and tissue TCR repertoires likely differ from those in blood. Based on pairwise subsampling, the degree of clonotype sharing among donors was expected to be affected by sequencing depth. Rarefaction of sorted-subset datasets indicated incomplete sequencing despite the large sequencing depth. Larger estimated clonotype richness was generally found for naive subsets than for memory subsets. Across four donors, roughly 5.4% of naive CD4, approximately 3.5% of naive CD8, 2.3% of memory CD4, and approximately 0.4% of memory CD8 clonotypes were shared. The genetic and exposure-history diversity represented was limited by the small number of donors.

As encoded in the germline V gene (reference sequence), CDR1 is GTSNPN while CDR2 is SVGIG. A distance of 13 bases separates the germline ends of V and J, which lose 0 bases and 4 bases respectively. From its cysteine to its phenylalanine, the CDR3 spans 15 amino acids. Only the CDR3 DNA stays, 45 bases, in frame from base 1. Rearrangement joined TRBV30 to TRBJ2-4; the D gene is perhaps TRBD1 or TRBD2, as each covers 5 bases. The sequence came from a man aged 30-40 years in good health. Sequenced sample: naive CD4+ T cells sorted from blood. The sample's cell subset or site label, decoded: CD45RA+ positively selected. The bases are TGTGCCTGGAGTGTGCCGGGACCGACAAAAAACATTCAGTACTTC. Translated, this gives CAWSVPGPTKNIQYF.